One and the same sample provided the 4 T cell receptor beta chains below, sequenced in a study of cytomegalovirus exposure and HLA in healthy donors. Measured with immunoSEQ multiplex PCR; TCRdb has only the in-frame clones, and not every one. The data hold approximately 170,000 clones, with about 82% observed a single time. Material: PBMCs. The receptors were sampled from a man younger than 45 in good health and CMV-seropositive.

The chain couples TRBV2 to TRBJ2-1; TRBD2 matches at 12 bases. From germline, CDR1 is SNHLY and CDR2 FYNNEI. The length of the CDR3 is 13 residues. The V segment lost 9 bases and the J segment 9 bases; nucleotides outside the gene matches: 6. The CDR3 reads CARQPGLAGEQFF. CDR3 sequence (DNA): TGTGCCAGACAACCGGGACTAGCGGGTGAGCAGTTCTTC. The full variable domain, with the rest looked up from reference TRBV2 and TRBJ2-1, is EPEVTQTPSHQVTQMGQEVILRCVPISNHLYFYWYRQILGQKVEFLVSFYNNEISEKSEIFDDQFSVERPDGSNFTLKIRSTKLEDSAMYFCARQPGLAGEQFFGPGTRLTVL.

The V gene is TRBV11-3, the J gene TRBJ2-3; D is unresolved. Trimming took off 0 bases at V and 3 bases at J, with 10 bases between the two ends. The germline gives CDR1 SGHNT, CDR2 YENEEA. This CDR3 is 15 amino acids long. CDR3 bases: TGTGCCAGCAGCTTAGATCCCCCCCCTACAGATACGCAGTATTTT. Translation gives CASSLDPPPTDTQYF.

In this sample, this clone turned up once. The chain combines TRBV4-1 with TRBJ2-5; D is possibly TRBD2 (5 bases). The CDR3 covers 15 residues. V was shortened by 5 bases and J by 5 bases, with 18 bases between the two germline ends. The germline V gene encodes CDR1 MGHRA and CDR2 YSYEKL. The CDR3 sequence is CASSFTQGLLETQYF. The DNA for the CDR3 is TGCGCCAGCAGCTTTACCCAAGGACTCCTGGAGACCCAGTACTTC.

The rearrangement joins TRBV9 to TRBJ1-3; 9 bases map to TRBD1. The ends lost 2 bases at V and 3 bases at J; junction bases unmatched: 3. Per germline, CDR1 SGDLS and CDR2 YYNGEE. The CDR3 extends over 15 amino acids. DNA for the CDR3: TGTGCCAGCAGCGTGACAGGGGGAAATGGAAACACCATATATTTT. Translated, it gives CASSVTGGNGNTIYF.